The T cell receptor beta chain under discussion was sequenced for a study of beta chain features in type 1 diabetes. About the study: No patient-donor differences in age, gender, total cells or subset yield.

Study outcomes and limitations: Researchers caution that PCR might favor shorter templates, equally among patients and controls. In every one of the four CD4+ subsets, TCRB CDR3s were moderately but significantly shorter in Type 1 diabetes patients.

Since all of the isolated RNA was reverse transcribed, expressed TCRB transcripts were what got sequenced. Repertoires were generated with immunoSEQ multiplex PCR, while TCRdb's copy carries only in-frame clones and drops some. Of hundreds of thousands of clones in the sample, 68% were seen once. It was one heparinised blood draw, averaging around 120 mL, that each donor gave. On this clone itself: Its specificity is unknown.

Input material: naive CD4+ T cells from blood. The TCR comes from a man between 25 and 39 years old in good health.

This CDR3 reads CSVVAGKETQYF. The CDR3 DNA reads as TGCAGCGTTGTTGCGGGGAAGGAGACCCAGTACTTC. The chain has TRBV29-1 and TRBJ2-5; tentative D call: TRBD2 (6 bases). The CDR3 totals 12 residues. The V and J ends lost 4 bases and 5 bases respectively, with 11 bases between them. The V gene's germline CDR1 is SQVTM and CDR2 ANQGSEA.